The sequence of this T cell receptor beta chain was determined in a study of T cell responses to AZD1222 COVID-19 vaccine. Note on this clone: Its specificity is not known.

CDR1 SGHTA and CDR2 FQGNSA come from the germline V gene. V lost 5 bases, J lost 4 bases, and 18 bases lay in between. The CDR3 has 16 residues. Data came from immunoSEQ multiplex PCR; TCRdb stores just in-frame clones and leaves some out. The data contain about 80,000 clones, 91% of them seen just once; the ten biggest clones take up 8%. Samples with a second dose at about 4 or about 12 weeks were pooled together. General observations from the study: The donor cohort was predominantly white British with a female majority, and clonal diversity may have been underestimated. Just five to seven people given AZD1222 tested seropositive at baseline. The study sampled repertoires only after the peak T cell response.

The specimen comprised peripheral blood, sampled 28 days after the second AZD1222 dose. This chain uses TRBV7-2 with TRBJ1-5; D is possibly TRBD1 (5 bases). This sequence was found in an adult who received the AZD1222 COVID-19 vaccine. For the CDR3, the DNA is TGTGCCAGCAGCAGAGATCCGTGGGACGGGAATCAGCCCCAGCATTTT. Protein product: CASSRDPWDGNQPQHF.